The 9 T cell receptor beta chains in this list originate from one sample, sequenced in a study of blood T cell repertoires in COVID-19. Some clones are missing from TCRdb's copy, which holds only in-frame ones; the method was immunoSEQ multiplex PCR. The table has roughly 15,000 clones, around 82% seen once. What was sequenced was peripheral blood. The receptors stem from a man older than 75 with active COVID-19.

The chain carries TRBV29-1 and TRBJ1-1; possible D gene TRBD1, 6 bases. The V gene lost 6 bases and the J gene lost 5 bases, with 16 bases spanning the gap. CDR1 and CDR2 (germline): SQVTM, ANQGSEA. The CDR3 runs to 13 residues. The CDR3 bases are TGCAGCGTCCAAAGGACAGCGAATACTGAAGCTTTCTTT. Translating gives CSVQRTANTEAFF.

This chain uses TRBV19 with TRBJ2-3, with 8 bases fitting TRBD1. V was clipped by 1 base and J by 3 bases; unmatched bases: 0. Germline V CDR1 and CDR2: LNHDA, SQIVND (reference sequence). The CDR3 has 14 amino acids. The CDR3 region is CASSIGQGTDTQYF. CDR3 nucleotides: TGTGCCAGTAGTATAGGACAGGGGACAGATACGCAGTATTTT.

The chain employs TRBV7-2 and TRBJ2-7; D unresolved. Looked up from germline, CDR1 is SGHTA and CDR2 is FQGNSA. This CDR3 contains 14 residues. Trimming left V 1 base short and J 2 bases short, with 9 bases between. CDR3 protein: CASSLGPRTYEQYF. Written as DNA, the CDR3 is TGTGCCAGCAGCTTAGGGCCCCGTACCTACGAGCAGTACTTC.

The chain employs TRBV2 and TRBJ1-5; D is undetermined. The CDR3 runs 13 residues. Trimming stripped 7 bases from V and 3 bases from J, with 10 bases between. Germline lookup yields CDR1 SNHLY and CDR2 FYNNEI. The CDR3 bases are TGTGCCAGCAACTTCGAAATCAATCAGCCCCAGCATTTT. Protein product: CASNFEINQPQHF.

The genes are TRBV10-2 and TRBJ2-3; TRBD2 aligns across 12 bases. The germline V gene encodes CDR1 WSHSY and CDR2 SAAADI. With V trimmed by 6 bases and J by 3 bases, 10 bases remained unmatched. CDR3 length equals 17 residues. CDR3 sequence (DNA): TGCGCCAGCAGAACTGGACTAGCGGGACGAAGGACAGATACGCAGTATTTT. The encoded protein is CASRTGLAGRRTDTQYF.

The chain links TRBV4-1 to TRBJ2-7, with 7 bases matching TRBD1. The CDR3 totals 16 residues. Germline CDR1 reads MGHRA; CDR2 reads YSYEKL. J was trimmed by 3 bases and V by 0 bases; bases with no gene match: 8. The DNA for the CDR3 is TGCGCCAGCAGCCAAGATTGGCCAGGGGGAAGCTACGAGCAGTACTTC. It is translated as CASSQDWPGGSYEQYF.

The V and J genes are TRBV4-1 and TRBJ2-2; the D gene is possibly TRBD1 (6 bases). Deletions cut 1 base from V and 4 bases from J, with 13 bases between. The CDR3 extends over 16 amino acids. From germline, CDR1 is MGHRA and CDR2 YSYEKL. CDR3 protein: CASSQVFQGSTGELFF. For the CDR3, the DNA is TGCGCCAGCAGCCAAGTTTTTCAGGGGAGCACCGGGGAGCTGTTTTTT.

This CDR3 reads CASSTVFPDRGRTSGFTSSYEQYF. DNA of the CDR3: TGTGCCAGCAGCACCGTCTTCCCGGACAGGGGACGGACTAGCGGGTTTACCAGCTCCTACGAGCAGTACTTC. The gene calls are TRBV28 and TRBJ2-7; 11 bases match TRBD2. The CDR3 runs 24 residues. Per the germline V gene, CDR1 is MDHEN and CDR2 is SYDVKM. The V segment lost 6 bases and the J segment 0 bases; nucleotides outside the gene matches: 31.

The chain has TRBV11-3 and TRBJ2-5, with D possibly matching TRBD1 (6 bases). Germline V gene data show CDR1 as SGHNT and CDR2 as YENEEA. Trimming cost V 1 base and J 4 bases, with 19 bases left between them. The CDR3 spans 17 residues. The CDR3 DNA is TGTGCCAGCAGCTTAGCAGTGGGGGCGTCTGGGAGAGAGACCCAGTACTTC. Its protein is CASSLAVGASGRETQYF.